A selection of T cell receptor beta chains follows, all from one sample in a study of T cells in Graves' hyperthyroidism and ophthalmopathy. Using its own MiXCR run on the multiplex PCR reads, TCRdb lists one record per CDR3 protein. The data show approximately 600,000 distinct CDR3 sequences, around 21% seen once. The sample comprised blood. These receptors were obtained from a man aged 25-45 years with Graves' ophthalmopathy. CDR3s include the opening cysteine and the closing phenylalanine or tryptophan. The D gene is left open where the match is weak. A row's size may be missing; if present it is once, few, many or a size class.

j_gene: TRBJ1-1
v_gene: TRBV28
abundance: -
d_gene: -
CDR3nt: TGTGCCAGCAGTTTATCCCACAGGGAGGGCGGGGCTTTCTTT
CDR3aa: CASSLSHREGGAFF

j_gene: TRBJ2-1
v_gene: TRBV2
abundance: many
d_gene: TRBD2
CDR3nt: TGTGCCAGCACTAACCCTGGGGTAGCGGGATACAATGAGCAGTTCTTC
CDR3aa: CASTNPGVAGYNEQFF

j_gene: TRBJ2-3
v_gene: TRBV11-2
abundance: many
d_gene: -
CDR3nt: TGTGCCAGCAGCTTAGACGGCACAGATACGCAGTATTTT
CDR3aa: CASSLDGTDTQYF

j_gene: TRBJ1-6
v_gene: TRBV11-2
abundance: -
d_gene: -
CDR3nt: TGTGCCAGCAGCTTAGACTCTTTTCCACCCCTCCACTTT
CDR3aa: CASSLDSFPPLHF

j_gene: TRBJ1-1
v_gene: TRBV20-1
abundance: many
d_gene: -
CDR3nt: TGCAGTGCTGGCTCGAACACTGAAGCTTTCTTT
CDR3aa: CSAGSNTEAFF

j_gene: TRBJ1-1
v_gene: TRBV6-6
abundance: -
d_gene: -
CDR3nt: TGTGCCAGCAGTACCGCGACAGCCCTCACTGAAGCTTTCTTT
CDR3aa: CASSTATALTEAFF

j_gene: TRBJ1-5
v_gene: TRBV3-1
abundance: many
d_gene: -
CDR3nt: TGTGCCAGCAGTTCCAGCTTTAGACAGCCCCAGCATTTT
CDR3aa: CASSSSFRQPQHF

j_gene: TRBJ1-4
v_gene: TRBV27
abundance: -
d_gene: TRBD1
CDR3nt: TGTGCCAGCAGTTCGACGACAGGGGGGCATGAAAAACTGTTTTTT
CDR3aa: CASSSTTGGHEKLFF

j_gene: TRBJ2-4
v_gene: TRBV20-1
abundance: many
d_gene: TRBD1
CDR3nt: TGCAGTGCTAGGGGGACAGGGGCCAAAAACATTCAGTACTTC
CDR3aa: CSARGTGAKNIQYF

j_gene: TRBJ2-3
v_gene: TRBV27
abundance: few
d_gene: -
CDR3nt: TGTGCCAGCAGTTTATCACAGTCCTCACAGGTCACAGATACGCAGTATTTT
CDR3aa: CASSLSQSSQVTDTQYF

j_gene: TRBJ2-7
v_gene: TRBV11-3
abundance: -
d_gene: -
CDR3nt: TGTGCCAGCAGCTTTGTCGATAGGGCAGTGAACTCCTACGAGCAGTACTTC
CDR3aa: CASSFVDRAVNSYEQYF

j_gene: TRBJ1-5
v_gene: TRBV28
abundance: few
d_gene: -
CDR3nt: TGTGCCAGCAGCCCAACATGGAATAGCAATCAGCCCCAGCATTTT
CDR3aa: CASSPTWNSNQPQHF

j_gene: TRBJ2-5
v_gene: TRBV29-1
abundance: -
d_gene: TRBD2
CDR3nt: TGCAGCGTTGAAGTGGTAGCGGGAGAGAGGGGCTCGAAAGAGACCCAGTACTTC
CDR3aa: CSVEVVAGERGSKETQYF

j_gene: TRBJ2-5
v_gene: TRBV2
abundance: few
d_gene: TRBD2
CDR3nt: TGTGCCAGCAGTCCTTTCGGGACTAGCGGGACCCAAGAGACCCAGTACTTC
CDR3aa: CASSPFGTSGTQETQYF

j_gene: TRBJ2-7
v_gene: TRBV5-1
abundance: -
d_gene: -
CDR3nt: TGTGCCAGCAGCCAATTACCGCTTGACTACGAGCAGTACTTC
CDR3aa: CASSQLPLDYEQYF

j_gene: TRBJ2-1
v_gene: TRBV20-1
abundance: few
d_gene: -
CDR3nt: TGCAGTGCTCGACCCACCGCCTACAATGAGCAGTTCTTC
CDR3aa: CSARPTAYNEQFF

j_gene: TRBJ2-1
v_gene: TRBV6-1
abundance: few
d_gene: TRBD1
CDR3nt: TGTGCCAGCACCTCCTTTCCGGGACAGGGAGGGAATGAGCAGTTCTTC
CDR3aa: CASTSFPGQGGNEQFF

j_gene: TRBJ2-3
v_gene: TRBV5-1
abundance: many
d_gene: TRBD2
CDR3nt: TGCGCCAGCAGCGAACTTCCGGGACTAGCGGGAGCGAGGGTCGATACGCAGTATTTT
CDR3aa: CASSELPGLAGARVDTQYF

j_gene: TRBJ2-1
v_gene: TRBV19
abundance: few
d_gene: TRBD2
CDR3nt: TGTGCCAGTAGTATGGGTGGCGGGAGATACAATGAGCAGTTCTTC
CDR3aa: CASSMGGGRYNEQFF

j_gene: TRBJ2-5
v_gene: TRBV11-2
abundance: few
d_gene: TRBD1
CDR3nt: TGTGCCAGCAGCTTAGTGGGGACAGGACACCAAGAGACCCAGTACTTC
CDR3aa: CASSLVGTGHQETQYF

j_gene: TRBJ2-3
v_gene: TRBV6-5
abundance: -
d_gene: -
CDR3nt: TGTGCCAGCAGTTACTCCCTAGGGGGCACAGATACGCAGTATTTT
CDR3aa: CASSYSLGGTDTQYF

j_gene: TRBJ2-1
v_gene: TRBV25-1
abundance: -
d_gene: -
CDR3nt: TGTGCCAGCACCGGTTGGACGGGGAACGATGAGCAGTTCTTC
CDR3aa: CASTGWTGNDEQFF

j_gene: TRBJ2-7
v_gene: TRBV6-1
abundance: -
d_gene: -
CDR3nt: TGTGCCAGCAGTTTATCTCCTAGCGTCTACGAGCAGTACTTC
CDR3aa: CASSLSPSVYEQYF

j_gene: TRBJ2-1
v_gene: TRBV11-2
abundance: few
d_gene: TRBD1
CDR3nt: TGTGCCAGCAGCCCCCTCCGGGACAGGGGCTACAATGAGCAGTTCTTC
CDR3aa: CASSPLRDRGYNEQFF

j_gene: TRBJ1-5
v_gene: TRBV6-1
abundance: many
d_gene: TRBD1
CDR3nt: TGTGCCAGCAGTGATAGTTACAGGGGGCTGAATCAGCCCCAGCATTTT
CDR3aa: CASSDSYRGLNQPQHF

j_gene: TRBJ1-2
v_gene: TRBV24-1
abundance: -
d_gene: TRBD1
CDR3nt: TGTGCCACCAGTGACCCCTTAACGACAGGGAGCTATGGCTACACCTTC
CDR3aa: CATSDPLTTGSYGYTF

j_gene: TRBJ1-5
v_gene: TRBV10-2
abundance: few
d_gene: -
CDR3nt: TGCGCCAGCAGTGATTTGGCGGATAGCAATCAGCCCCAGCATTTT
CDR3aa: CASSDLADSNQPQHF

j_gene: TRBJ2-3
v_gene: TRBV5-1
abundance: many
d_gene: TRBD2
CDR3nt: TGCGCCAGCTCCGGACTAGCGGGAGCAGATACGCAGTATTTT
CDR3aa: CASSGLAGADTQYF

j_gene: TRBJ2-1
v_gene: TRBV9
abundance: -
d_gene: -
CDR3nt: TGTGCCAGCAGTTTCGAGGGAAACAACTACAATGAGCAGTTCTTC
CDR3aa: CASSFEGNNYNEQFF

j_gene: TRBJ1-3
v_gene: TRBV4-2
abundance: -
d_gene: TRBD1
CDR3nt: TGTGCCAGCAGCCAAGAAGGAGGACAGGGGGCGATAACTGGAAACACCATATATTTT
CDR3aa: CASSQEGGQGAITGNTIYF

j_gene: TRBJ2-7
v_gene: TRBV20-1
abundance: -
d_gene: TRBD2
CDR3nt: TGCAGTGCTAGCGGGGGGGGTTGGGAGCAGTACTTC
CDR3aa: CSASGGGWEQYF

j_gene: TRBJ2-7
v_gene: TRBV28
abundance: many
d_gene: -
CDR3nt: TGTGCCAGCAGCTTCATAGGCGAGCAGTACTTC
CDR3aa: CASSFIGEQYF

j_gene: TRBJ1-1
v_gene: TRBV5-1
abundance: few
d_gene: -
CDR3nt: TGCGCCAGCCACGGGGTAGGGGGAAACACTGAAGCTTTCTTT
CDR3aa: CASHGVGGNTEAFF

j_gene: TRBJ2-2
v_gene: TRBV11-2
abundance: many
d_gene: -
CDR3nt: TGTGCCAGCAGCTTAGCGGGGCCCTCGAACACCGGGGAGCTGTTTTTT
CDR3aa: CASSLAGPSNTGELFF

j_gene: TRBJ1-4
v_gene: TRBV11-2
abundance: many
d_gene: TRBD1
CDR3nt: TGTGCCAGCAGCTTATCGGGACAGGGTGAAAAACTGTTTTTT
CDR3aa: CASSLSGQGEKLFF

j_gene: TRBJ1-1
v_gene: TRBV12-3/TRBV12-4
abundance: many
d_gene: -
CDR3nt: TGTGCCAGCAGTCCTCGGACAAGTATGAACACTGAAGCTTTCTTT
CDR3aa: CASSPRTSMNTEAFF

j_gene: TRBJ2-4
v_gene: TRBV20-1
abundance: many
d_gene: -
CDR3nt: TGCAGTGCCTCCGGAGGGGTTGGTGCCAAAAACATTCAGTACTTC
CDR3aa: CSASGGVGAKNIQYF

j_gene: TRBJ2-7
v_gene: TRBV19
abundance: -
d_gene: -
CDR3nt: TGTGCCAGTAGTATGGGCCCGGAATACGAGCAGTACTTC
CDR3aa: CASSMGPEYEQYF

j_gene: TRBJ2-7
v_gene: TRBV11-2
abundance: -
d_gene: TRBD2
CDR3nt: TGTGCCAGCAGCTCGCCTAGCGGGAGGAGATACGAGCAGTACTTC
CDR3aa: CASSSPSGRRYEQYF

j_gene: TRBJ2-2
v_gene: TRBV11-2
abundance: many
d_gene: TRBD2
CDR3nt: TGTGCCAGCAGCTTAGCGGCTAGCGGGGCGAACACCGGGGAGCTGTTTTTT
CDR3aa: CASSLAASGANTGELFF

j_gene: TRBJ1-5
v_gene: TRBV4-3
abundance: -
d_gene: -
CDR3nt: TGCGCCAGCAGCCAAGCGGTGGCGGACGAGAATCAGCCCCAGCATTTT
CDR3aa: CASSQAVADENQPQHF

j_gene: TRBJ2-1
v_gene: TRBV6-1
abundance: once
d_gene: -
CDR3nt: TGTGCCAGCAGTGAACGGTCCTACAATGAGCAGTTCTTC
CDR3aa: CASSERSYNEQFF